Following are 28 T cell receptor beta chains from one sample sequenced in a study of cytomegalovirus exposure and HLA in healthy donors. The PCR made use of 60 Vbeta and 13 Jbeta primers. Sequenced by immunoSEQ multiplex PCR; TCRdb stores in-frame clones only, minus some. Of some 71,000 clones in the sample, 65% to 75% were seen once. The specimen sequenced was PBMCs. The receptor set was obtained from a man aged 35 to 55 in good health and CMV-seropositive.

The chain links TRBV6-1 to TRBJ1-3; the match to TRBD1 covers 7 bases. V shed 6 bases, J shed 0 bases, and the junction held 5 bases outside the gene matches. Germline assignment: CDR1 MNHNS and CDR2 SASEGT. The CDR3 consists of 15 residues. Here the CDR3 DNA reads TGTGCCAGCAGACCCCAGGGGGGCTCTGGAAACACCATATATTTT. Its protein is CASRPQGGSGNTIYF.

This chain uses TRBV5-1 with TRBJ2-5, with TRBD1 as a possible D gene (5 bases). Germline V lookup: CDR1 SGHRS, CDR2 YFSETQ. Trimming cost V 0 bases and J 5 bases, with 14 bases left between them. The CDR3 totals 15 residues. CDR3 protein: CASSLAGAGLETQYF. DNA of the CDR3: TGCGCCAGCAGCTTGGCTGGGGCAGGGCTGGAGACCCAGTACTTC.

This clone occurred a few times. The rearrangement joins TRBV5-4 to TRBJ2-1; the D gene is possibly TRBD2 (5 bases). CDR1 SGHNT and CDR2 YYREEE come from the germline V gene (reference sequence). The CDR3 runs 13 residues. V dropped 2 bases and J dropped 7 bases, with 10 bases sitting between them. The CDR3 DNA reads as TGTGCCAGCAGCTTACTAGAAACGAATGAGCAGTTCTTC. It translates to CASSLLETNEQFF.

V and J are TRBV5-1 and TRBJ1-5; the D gene is possibly TRBD1 (5 bases). The V end lost 3 bases, the J end lost 4 bases, and 14 bases lay between the germline ends. The CDR3 spans 15 residues. Germline V gene lookup returns CDR1 SGHRS and CDR2 YFSETQ. CDR3: CASSSGPGLNQPQHF. Here the CDR3 DNA reads TGCGCCAGCAGCTCAGGGCCCGGCCTTAATCAGCCCCAGCATTTT.

The chain has TRBV19 and TRBJ1-2, with 7 bases that match TRBD1. The trim removed 9 bases at V and 3 bases at J, leaving 13 bases unmatched. The CDR3 spans 15 residues. The germline V gene has CDR1 LNHDA and CDR2 SQIVND (reference sequence). The CDR3 protein is CASNHLTGKDYGYTF. CDR3 bases: TGTGCCAGCAACCACCTGACAGGGAAAGACTATGGCTACACCTTC. Looking up the rest from reference TRBV19 and TRBJ1-2 gives the full variable domain: DGGITQSPKYLFRKEGQNVTLSCEQNLNHDAMYWYRQDPGQGLRLIYYSQIVNDFQKGDIAEGYSVSREKKESFPLTVTSAQKNPTAFYLCASNHLTGKDYGYTFGSGTRLTVV.

The rearrangement uses TRBV29-1 and TRBJ1-2, with 8 bases aligning to TRBD1. CDR3 size: 14 residues. Trimming took 2 bases from V and 5 from J; bases not matched to a gene: 7. Germline loops: CDR1 SQVTM, CDR2 ANQGSEA. The CDR3 spells CSVERGQGVYGYTF. The DNA for the CDR3 is TGCAGCGTTGAAAGAGGACAGGGAGTATATGGCTACACCTTC.

The V and J genes are TRBV7-2 and TRBJ2-3; 12 nucleotides align to TRBD1. V lost 5 bases to trimming and J lost 5 bases; unmatched junction nucleotides: 8. CDR3 length: 16 residues. CDR1 and CDR2 (germline): SGHTA, FQGNSA. The CDR3 sequence is CASSTLGDRGRDTQYF. CDR3 nucleotides: TGTGCCAGCAGCACACTAGGGGACAGGGGGCGAGATACGCAGTATTTT.

CDR3 in amino acids: CASSPQAGGNYEQYF. In DNA form, the CDR3 reads TGTGCCAGCAGTCCTCAAGCGGGAGGGAACTACGAGCAGTACTTC. V and J are TRBV6-5 and TRBJ2-7; 10 positions match TRBD2. Germline CDR1 MNHEY, CDR2 SVGAGI. J gave up 3 bases and V 5 bases, and 7 bases lay outside the gene matches. The CDR3 is 15 amino acids.

The chain combines TRBV25-1 with TRBJ1-3; no clear D gene. The CDR3 spans 15 residues. Germline CDR1 is MGHDK and CDR2 is SYGVNS. The germline V and J ends were trimmed by 0 bases and 4 bases, with 10 bases remaining between them. The CDR3 DNA sequence: TGTGCCAGCAGTGAATACAGGACTGGAGGAAACACCATATATTTT. It encodes CASSEYRTGGNTIYF.

The V gene is TRBV19, the J gene TRBJ1-1; possible D gene TRBD1, 6 bases. V was clipped by 7 bases and J by 1 base, with 13 bases between them. The germline V gene encodes CDR1 LNHDA and CDR2 SQIVND (reference sequence). CDR3 size: 14 residues. The CDR3 is CASTKRGGNTEAFF. CDR3 nucleotides: TGTGCCAGTACTAAAAGGGGGGGGAACACTGAAGCTTTCTTT.

The J gene is TRBJ2-3, the V gene TRBV5-6; 7 nucleotides agree with TRBD1. The trim removed 6 bases at V and 2 bases at J, leaving 6 bases unmatched. The CDR3 totals 14 residues. Germline-derived CDR1 and CDR2 are SGHDT and YYEEEE. The CDR3 loop is CASTRDSYTDTQYF. DNA for the CDR3: TGTGCCAGCACCCGGGACAGCTACACAGATACGCAGTATTTT.

The V call is TRBV29-1, the J call TRBJ2-3; 13 nucleotides agree with TRBD2. Germline V CDR1 and CDR2: SQVTM, ANQGSEA. The junction had 5 bases not matched to a gene; V was cut back by 7 bases and J by 1 base. The CDR3 runs 15 residues. The CDR3 protein is CSARLAGGRTDTQYF. The CDR3 region has the DNA TGCAGCGCGCGACTAGCGGGAGGCCGCACAGATACGCAGTATTTT.

This clone was found a few times. The gene calls are TRBV5-5 and TRBJ2-2; 9 nucleotides align to TRBD1. J gave up 6 bases and V 2 bases, and 8 bases lay outside the gene matches. Looked up from germline, CDR1 is SGHKS and CDR2 is YYEKEE (reference sequence). This CDR3 is 16 amino acids long. In DNA, the CDR3 is TGTGCCAGCAGCTTATCTTCGGGACAGGGCTCCGGGGAGCTGTTTTTT. Amino acid sequence: CASSLSSGQGSGELFF.

This clone was observed a few times. V gene TRBV7-9 combines with J gene TRBJ2-1, with a possible D match to TRBD2 (6 bases). V dropped 1 base and J dropped 4 bases, with 8 bases sitting between them. The CDR3 contains 14 residues. Germline CDR1 reads SEHNR; CDR2 reads FQNEAQ (reference sequence). The CDR3 DNA is TGTGCCAGCAGCTTAGACGGGGGATACAATGAGCAGTTCTTC. The encoded protein is CASSLDGGYNEQFF. The whole variable domain, remainder taken from reference TRBV7-9 and TRBJ2-1, is DTGVSQNPRHKITKRGQNVTFRCDPISEHNRLYWYRQTLGQGPEFLTYFQNEAQLEKSRLLSDRFSAERPKGSFSTLEIQRTEQGDSAMYLCASSLDGGYNEQFFGPGTRLTVL.

The chain recombines TRBV5-1 with TRBJ1-1; D is unresolved. The V gene lost 5 bases and the J gene lost 5 bases, with 16 bases spanning the gap. The CDR3 length is 14 residues. Germline loops: CDR1 SGHRS, CDR2 YFSETQ. CDR3 nucleotide sequence: TGCGCCAGCAGATTTGACCCTGGAGGGACTGAAGCTTTCTTT. Protein: CASRFDPGGTEAFF.

The rearrangement links TRBV18 to TRBJ1-4, with D possibly being TRBD1 (5 bases). CDR3 size: 16 residues. The V end lost 5 bases, the J end lost 0 bases, and 13 bases lay between the germline ends. In germline, CDR1 is KGHSH, CDR2 LQKENI. DNA for the CDR3: TGTGCCAGCTCAAATCGCCGGGGGGCAACTAATGAAAAACTGTTTTTT. Translation gives CASSNRRGATNEKLFF.

This chain links TRBV5-4 with TRBJ1-1, with D possibly TRBD1 on 5 matching bases. Germline V CDR1 and CDR2: SGHNT, YYREEE (reference sequence). The CDR3 length is 14 residues. The V end lost 4 bases, the J end lost 3 bases, and 13 bases lay between the germline ends. The CDR3 is CASSRGGWDTEAFF. Written as DNA, the CDR3 is TGTGCCAGCAGCCGGGGGGGTTGGGACACTGAAGCTTTCTTT. Full variable domain (remainder filled in from reference TRBV5-4 and TRBJ1-1): ETGVTQSPTHLIKTRGQQVTLRCSSQSGHNTVSWYQQALGQGPQFIFQYYREEENGRGNFPPRFSGLQFPNYSSELNVNALELDDSALYLCASSRGGWDTEAFFGQGTRLTVV.

This chain links TRBV5-1 with TRBJ2-3, with 12 bases identical to TRBD2. The CDR3 is 18 residues long. The junction had 12 bases not matched to a gene; V was cut back by 3 bases and J by 4 bases. Germline values: CDR1 SGHRS, CDR2 YFSETQ. CDR3 DNA: TGCGCCAGCAGCTCTCGCGGACTAGCGGGGATTGAAGCAGATACGCAGTATTTT. It specifies CASSSRGLAGIEADTQYF.

The CDR3 DNA follows: TGTGCCAATTCCCCGCTTCGGAATCAGCCCCAGCATTTT. This gives the protein CANSPLRNQPQHF. The chain uses TRBV28 and TRBJ1-5; D is unresolved. CDR3 length equals 13 residues. CDR1 is MDHEN and CDR2 is SYDVKM in the germline V gene. Trimming pared 10 bases from V and 4 bases from J, leaving 14 bases between.

This sequence joins TRBV4-3 and TRBJ1-4; D remains ambiguous. The V gene's germline CDR1 is LGHNA and CDR2 YSLEER. The CDR3 extends over 15 amino acids. Trimming stripped 0 bases from V and 8 bases from J, with 13 bases between. This CDR3 reads CASSQDTNQVEKLFF. CDR3 bases: TGCGCCAGCAGCCAAGATACAAATCAGGTGGAAAAACTGTTTTTT.

The chain combines TRBV10-3 with TRBJ2-1; maybe TRBD2 (5 bases). The CDR3 contains 11 residues. Deletions cut 10 bases from V and 9 bases from J, with 13 bases between. The V gene's germline CDR1 is ENHRY and CDR2 SYGVKD. The CDR3 DNA follows: TGTGCCACCGAGGGCAGAAGTGAGCAGTTCTTC. Protein: CATEGRSEQFF.

Concerning this clone itself: Other DNA sequences in this sample translate to the same CDR3. J is TRBJ1-1 and V is TRBV28; TRBD1 aligns across 7 bases. This CDR3 region has 15 residues. Looked up from germline, CDR1 is MDHEN and CDR2 is SYDVKM. The J segment lost 0 bases and the V segment lost 2 bases, leaving 3 bases of the junction unmatched. CDR3 sequence reads: CASSLPGQLNTEAFF. In nucleotides, the CDR3 is TGTGCCAGCAGTTTACCGGGACAGCTGAACACTGAAGCTTTCTTT.

This clone was observed a handful of times. The same CDR3 can be traced to other DNA sequences in this sample. The V call is TRBV5-1, the J call TRBJ1-1; the match to TRBD1 covers 7 bases. The V and J ends lost 4 bases and 0 bases, in that order; junction bases with no gene match: 6. The CDR3 consists of 15 residues. Germline CDR1 reads SGHRS; CDR2 reads YFSETQ. The CDR3 sequence: CASSPLTGMNTEAFF. For the CDR3, the DNA is TGCGCCAGCAGCCCCTTGACAGGGATGAACACTGAAGCTTTCTTT.

J is TRBJ1-2 and V is TRBV6-1; 8 nucleotides align to TRBD1. The germline V gene has CDR1 MNHNS and CDR2 SASEGT. The CDR3 contains 15 residues. V trimming: 2 bases; J trimming: 3 bases; junction bases outside the gene matches: 5. The CDR3 DNA sequence: TGTGCCAGCAGTGAACACCAGGGGGCTGACTATGGCTACACCTTC. Protein product: CASSEHQGADYGYTF.

The chain recombines TRBV5-4 with TRBJ1-2; 9 nucleotides align to TRBD1. The V gene's germline CDR1 is SGHNT and CDR2 YYREEE (reference sequence). With 3 bases clipped from V and 5 bases from J, the junction kept 5 bases outside the gene matches. The CDR3 totals 14 residues. For the CDR3, the DNA is TGTGCCAGCAGCTCCCCGACAGGGGGATATGGCTACACCTTC. It translates to CASSSPTGGYGYTF. Together with reference TRBV5-4 and TRBJ1-2, the CDR3 gives the full variable domain: ETGVTQSPTHLIKTRGQQVTLRCSSQSGHNTVSWYQQALGQGPQFIFQYYREEENGRGNFPPRFSGLQFPNYSSELNVNALELDDSALYLCASSSPTGGYGYTFGSGTRLTVV.

This clone was seen more than once but under ten times. The chain is built from TRBV5-1 and TRBJ1-2, with 9 bases identical to TRBD1. The germline gives CDR1 SGHRS, CDR2 YFSETQ. The CDR3 runs 12 residues. J gave up 6 bases and V 5 bases, and 2 bases lay outside the gene matches. The CDR3 DNA sequence: TGCGCCAGCAGGGGGACAGGGAATGGCTACACCTTC. Its translation: CASRGTGNGYTF.

The chain recombines TRBV6-1 with TRBJ1-1; D is uncertain. V gave up 7 bases and J gave up 4 bases, with 13 bases separating them. The CDR3 extends over 13 amino acids. CDR1 and CDR2 (germline): MNHNS, SASEGT. The CDR3 DNA reads TGTGCCAGCACCCTAGGCGGGATCACTGAAGCTTTCTTT. Translating gives CASTLGGITEAFF.

Ten or more counts support this clone. V and J are TRBV4-3 and TRBJ1-6; TRBD1 might be the D (6 bases). CDR3 length equals 14 residues. Trimming pared 2 bases from V and 5 bases from J, leaving 7 bases between. CDR1 and CDR2 from the germline V gene are LGHNA and YSLEER. As DNA, the CDR3 is TGCGCCAGCAGCCAACGACAGGATAATTCACCCCTCCACTTT. Translated, it gives CASSQRQDNSPLHF.